Here is one T cell receptor (beta chain) with its context. The antigen is unknown. These data come from a study of blood T cells in healthy people across ages. Study observations and caveats: A strong correlation between TCR beta diversity and naive T cell percentage was seen. Higher diversity, along with more naive CD4+ cells, distinguished long-lived donors from aged donors.

V trimming: 3 bases; J trimming: 7 bases; junction bases outside the gene matches: 10. CDR1 MNHNY and CDR2 SVGAGI come from the germline V gene (reference sequence). This CDR3 spans 16 amino acids. Collection of around 10 milliliters of peripheral blood was performed for each donor. Alongside a J-beta primer mix, a sample-barcoded 5' primer served in a second PCR lasting about 7 to 12 cycles. One entry per CDR3 protein results from TCRdb running MiXCR on the 5' RACE reads. The data contain around 580,000 distinct CDR3 sequences, roughly 43% of them singletons. The sample consisted of blood. The chain combines TRBV6-6 with TRBJ1-2; 11 nucleotides agree with TRBD1. This clonotype was obtained from an elderly man in good health. The CDR3 DNA follows: TGTGCCAGCAGTTATGACCCCGGGACAGGGGGAGTTGGCTACACCTTC. Protein: CASSYDPGTGGVGYTF.